Below are 11 T cell receptor beta chains sequenced from a single sample in a study of blood T cell repertoires in COVID-19. Assay used: immunoSEQ multiplex PCR; TCRdb lists only in-frame clones, some missing. The sample shows fewer than 130,000 clones, around 82% of them seen only once. The sample taken for sequencing was peripheral blood. These receptors came from a woman in her sixties with acute or convalescent COVID-19.

This sequence joins TRBV6-5 and TRBJ1-2, with a possible D match to TRBD1 (6 bases). This CDR3 is built from 15 residues. The V and J ends lost 5 bases and 9 bases respectively, with 22 bases between them. Looked up from germline, CDR1 is MNHEY and CDR2 is SVGAGI. CDR3 DNA sequence: TGTGCCAGCAGTCCCGCAAGGGGGGGGCTATTAAGCTACACCTTC. It is translated as CASSPARGGLLSYTF.

This chain uses TRBV19 with TRBJ1-5, with TRBD1 as a possible D gene (6 bases). V dropped 6 bases and J dropped 0 bases, with 9 bases sitting between them. The CDR3 is 14 amino acids. The germline gives CDR1 LNHDA, CDR2 SQIVND (reference sequence). The CDR3 reads CASRRTASNQPQHF. CDR3 in DNA: TGTGCCAGTAGGCGGACAGCTAGCAATCAGCCCCAGCATTTT.

This rearrangement joins TRBV14 to TRBJ2-2; D may be TRBD2 (6 bases). This CDR3 has 11 residues. V lost 7 bases and J 7 bases, leaving 7 bases between the germline ends. The V gene's germline CDR1 is SGHDN and CDR2 FVKESK. The CDR3 spells CASNGGGELFF. CDR3 DNA: TGTGCCAGCAACGGGGGCGGGGAGCTGTTTTTT.

The J gene is TRBJ1-2, the V gene TRBV6-2 or TRBV6-3; 10 nucleotides agree with TRBD1. The CDR3 has 17 residues. CDR1 is MNHEY, CDR2 SVGEGT, per germline. V shed 2 bases and J 4 bases; nucleotides not matched to a gene: 10. CDR3 residues: CASSYEIGQGVSYGYTF. The CDR3, as DNA: TGTGCCAGCAGTTACGAGATCGGACAGGGGGTTAGCTATGGCTACACCTTC.

This rearrangement joins TRBV30 to TRBJ1-2; no clear D. Germline CDR1 GTSNPN, CDR2 SVGIG (reference sequence). The germline V and J ends were trimmed by 7 bases and 0 bases, with 12 bases remaining between them. The CDR3 is made up of 13 amino acids. Written as DNA, the CDR3 is TGTGCCTTAGAGGATTATCCTAACTATGGCTACACCTTC. It translates to CALEDYPNYGYTF.

The V gene is TRBV28, the J gene TRBJ2-5, with 9 bases aligning to TRBD1. This CDR3 has 15 amino acids. V was pared by 6 bases and J by 2 bases, with 7 bases of the junction left unmatched. Germline CDR1 MDHEN, CDR2 SYDVKM. The CDR3 sequence is CASSSGTGIQETQYF. The CDR3, as DNA: TGTGCCAGCAGCTCCGGGACAGGGATACAAGAGACCCAGTACTTC.

The chain employs TRBV3-1 (or the pseudogene TRBV3-2) and TRBJ1-5; TRBD1 matches 8 bases. The V segment lost 4 bases and the J segment 5 bases; nucleotides outside the gene matches: 4. Looked up from germline, CDR1 is LGHDT and CDR2 is YNNKEL (reference sequence). This CDR3 has 14 amino acids. The CDR3 is CASSRGTGDQPQHF. CDR3 DNA: TGTGCCAGCAGCCGAGGGACAGGAGATCAGCCCCAGCATTTT.

This chain connects TRBV5-4 to TRBJ1-2; D may be TRBD1 (5 bases). Germline V gene sequence: CDR1 SGHNT, CDR2 YYREEE (reference sequence). CDR3 length: 13 residues. Trimming took off 3 bases at V and 6 bases at J, with 12 bases between the two ends. This CDR3 is CASSSGDGHGYTF. The CDR3 DNA sequence: TGTGCCAGCAGCTCGGGGGACGGCCATGGCTACACCTTC.

The V and J genes are TRBV7-2 and TRBJ2-7; 7 bases are shared with TRBD2. V was clipped by 4 bases and J by 4 bases; unmatched bases: 13. In germline, CDR1 is SGHTA, CDR2 FQGNSA. CDR3 size: 16 residues. The CDR3 protein is CASSYGGAGKGYEQYF. CDR3 DNA: TGTGCCAGCAGCTATGGGGGAGCGGGGAAAGGGTACGAGCAGTACTTC.

This chain connects TRBV7-2 to TRBJ1-2; D is uncertain. Germline CDR1 and CDR2: SGHTA and FQGNSA. This CDR3 spans 13 amino acids. Trimming left V 0 bases short and J 5 bases short, with 7 bases between. CDR3 residues: CASSLAHGYGYTF. Written as DNA, the CDR3 is TGTGCCAGCAGCTTAGCGCACGGGTATGGCTACACCTTC.

The chain carries TRBV24-1 and TRBJ2-3, with D hard to call. Germline V CDR1 and CDR2: KGHDR, SFDVKD. This CDR3 is 14 amino acids long. V dropped 2 bases and J dropped 4 bases, with 9 bases sitting between them. CDR3 in amino acids: CATSDSPVADTQYF. Here the CDR3 DNA reads TGTGCCACCAGTGATTCCCCGGTAGCAGATACGCAGTATTTT.